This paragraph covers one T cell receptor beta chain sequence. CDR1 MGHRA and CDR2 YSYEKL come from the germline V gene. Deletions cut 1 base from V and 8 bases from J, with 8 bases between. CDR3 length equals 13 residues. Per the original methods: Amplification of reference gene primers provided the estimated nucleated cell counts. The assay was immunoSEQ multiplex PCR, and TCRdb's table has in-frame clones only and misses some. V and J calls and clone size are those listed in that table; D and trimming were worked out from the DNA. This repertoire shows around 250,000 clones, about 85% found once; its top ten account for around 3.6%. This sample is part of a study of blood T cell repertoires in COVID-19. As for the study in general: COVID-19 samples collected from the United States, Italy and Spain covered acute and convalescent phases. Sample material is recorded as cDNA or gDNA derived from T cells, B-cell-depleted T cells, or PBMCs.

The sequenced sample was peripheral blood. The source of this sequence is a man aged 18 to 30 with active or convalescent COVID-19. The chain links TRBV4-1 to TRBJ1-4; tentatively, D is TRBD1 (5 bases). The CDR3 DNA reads TGCGCCAGCAGCCAAGCGGGGGACGAAAAACTGTTTTTT. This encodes CASSQAGDEKLFF.